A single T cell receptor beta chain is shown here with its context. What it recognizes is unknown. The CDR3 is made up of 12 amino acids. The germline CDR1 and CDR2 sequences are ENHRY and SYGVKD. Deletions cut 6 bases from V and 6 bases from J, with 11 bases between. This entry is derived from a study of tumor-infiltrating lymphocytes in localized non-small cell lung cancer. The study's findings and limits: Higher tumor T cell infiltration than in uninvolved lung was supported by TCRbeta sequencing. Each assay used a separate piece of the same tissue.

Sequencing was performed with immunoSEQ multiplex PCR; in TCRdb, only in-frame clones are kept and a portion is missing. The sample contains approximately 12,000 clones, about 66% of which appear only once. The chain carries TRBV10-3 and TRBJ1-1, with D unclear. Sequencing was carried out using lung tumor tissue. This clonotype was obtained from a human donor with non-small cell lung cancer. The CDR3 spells CAIRGLGAEAFF. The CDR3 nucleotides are TGTGCCATCAGAGGGTTGGGCGCTGAAGCTTTCTTT.